This T cell receptor beta chain is from a study of blood T cell repertoires in COVID-19. Looking at the study overall: T cells, B-cell-depleted T cells, or PBMCs supplied cDNA or gDNA.

The CDR3 contains 13 residues. Germline loops: CDR1 SQVTM, CDR2 ANQGSEA. Trimming cost V 4 bases and J 4 bases; bases outside gene matches: 4. Enrollees, about 18 to 95 years old, lived in approximately 25 US areas. Clinical history as reported by participants underpinned cohort assignment. Recovered Cohort 3 donors showed two negative PCRs, clearance, or symptom resolution. Sequenced by immunoSEQ multiplex PCR; TCRdb stores in-frame clones only, minus some. The sample contains over 250,000 clones, more than 75% of which appear only once. The source is a man in his 60s who had recovered from COVID-19. Sequenced material: PBMCs or T cells enriched from blood (not recorded which). The V call is TRBV29-1, the J call TRBJ1-3; 7 positions agree with TRBD1. This chain's CDR3 is CSVVTGYGNTIYF. The CDR3 DNA sequence: TGCAGCGTTGTGACAGGGTACGGAAACACCATATATTTT.